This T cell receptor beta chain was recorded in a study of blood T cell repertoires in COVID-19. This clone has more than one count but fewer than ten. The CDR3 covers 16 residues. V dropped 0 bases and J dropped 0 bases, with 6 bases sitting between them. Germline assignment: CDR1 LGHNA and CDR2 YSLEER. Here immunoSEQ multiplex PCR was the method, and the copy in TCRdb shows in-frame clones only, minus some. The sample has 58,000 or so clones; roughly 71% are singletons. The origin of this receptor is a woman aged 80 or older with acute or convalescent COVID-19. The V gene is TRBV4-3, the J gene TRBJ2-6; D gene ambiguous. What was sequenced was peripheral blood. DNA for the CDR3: TGCGCCAGCAGCCAAGAGGGCAGCTCTGGGGCCAACGTCCTGACTTTC. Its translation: CASSQEGSSGANVLTF.